Listed below are T cell receptor beta chains from one sample, sequenced in a study of T-cell reconstitution after alpha-beta-depleted transplantation in children. In TCRdb, the PCR reads were re-called with MiXCR into one record per CDR3 protein. The sample lists 200,000 to 250,000 distinct CDR3 sequences, around 9.5% occurring once. Specimen: PBMCs from the stem cell graft donor, collected from the stem cell graft. The origin of the receptors is a human donor who donated a stem cell graft to a child with acute lymphoblastic leukemia. The CDR3 runs from the conserved cysteine through the conserved F or W. D genes are given only for firm matches. Clone size is shown for a subset of rows, as once, few, many or a class of expanded clone.

abundance,d_gene,v_gene,j_gene,CDR3nt,CDR3aa
many,-,TRBV6-1,TRBJ1-3,TGTGCCAGCAGGGTCGGACAGACCTCTGGAAACACCATATATTTT,CASRVGQTSGNTIYF
many,-,TRBV10-3,TRBJ1-2,TGTGCCATCAAATTCCCCTCACACGAAGCATTCACCTTC,CAIKFPSHEAFTF
few,-,TRBV27,TRBJ1-5,TGTGCCAGCAGTTTGGGTTGGTGGGATCAGCCCCAGCATTTT,CASSLGWWDQPQHF
-,TRBD1,TRBV20-1,TRBJ2-3,TGCAGTGCCGAGACAGGGTCCACAGATACGCAGTATTTT,CSAETGSTDTQYF
-,-,TRBV3-1,TRBJ1-2,TGTGCCAGCAGCCAACTCGGGAGAGGCTACACCTTC,CASSQLGRGYTF
many,TRBD2,TRBV3-1,TRBJ2-1,TGTGCCAGCAGCCTAATAAGCGGGGCACAGGAGCAGTTCTTC,CASSLISGAQEQFF
-,-,TRBV5-1,TRBJ1-2,TGCGCCAGCAGCTTTCCAGGGAACTATGGCTACACCTTC,CASSFPGNYGYTF
many,-,TRBV24-1,TRBJ2-7,TGTGCCACCAGTGAAGTCAACAGGGTCGAGCAGTACTTC,CATSEVNRVEQYF
few,-,TRBV19,TRBJ1-3,TGTGCCAGTATGAACTCTGGAAACACCATATATTTT,CASMNSGNTIYF
many,TRBD1,TRBV7-2,TRBJ1-3,TGTGCCAGCAGCTTAGGGGGGACAGCCGGAAACACCATATATTTT,CASSLGGTAGNTIYF
few,TRBD2,TRBV5-5,TRBJ2-7,TGTGCCAGCAGCTTGGCGGTGACTAGCATCCACGAGCAGTACTTC,CASSLAVTSIHEQYF
many,TRBD2,TRBV29-1,TRBJ2-1,TGCAGCGTTGAGGCCGGGACTAGCTCCTACAATGAGCAGTTCTTC,CSVEAGTSSYNEQFF
-,TRBD2,TRBV27,TRBJ2-5,TGTGCCAGCAGACCGGGACTAGCGGGGGGGCCTGGTGAGACCCAGTACTTC,CASRPGLAGGPGETQYF
few,-,TRBV3-1,TRBJ2-1,TGTGCCAGCAGCCGTGAGTTGGGGGTATCCTACAATGAGCAGTTCTTC,CASSRELGVSYNEQFF
many,-,TRBV29-1,TRBJ2-1,TGCAGCGTTGTCGGTCCGGGGATCTACAATGAGCAGTTCTTC,CSVVGPGIYNEQFF
few,-,TRBV6-1,TRBJ2-7,TGTGCCAGCAGTGACAGGGCCCTTAAGTACGAGCAGTACTTC,CASSDRALKYEQYF
-,-,TRBV10-3,TRBJ2-7,TGTGCCATCAGTGCGCTTTCGGCGCTCCCTCAGATCGCCTCCGAGCAGTACTTC,CAISALSALPQIASEQYF
many,-,TRBV5-1,TRBJ1-4,TGCGCCAGCAGCGTCATGAAACGCGAAAAACTGTTTTTT,CASSVMKREKLFF
-,TRBD1,TRBV4-2,TRBJ1-4,TGTGCCAGCAGCCTACAGACAGGGGAGGCTAATGAAAAACTGTTTTTT,CASSLQTGEANEKLFF
few,-,TRBV6-5,TRBJ1-1,TGTGCCAGCAGTTACTCATGGGCTACAGACATGAACACTGAAGCTTTCTTT,CASSYSWATDMNTEAFF
many,TRBD1,TRBV3-1,TRBJ2-2,TGTGCCAGCAGCCAAGACACAGGGGAGACCGGGGAGCTGTTTTTT,CASSQDTGETGELFF
few,-,TRBV3-1,TRBJ1-1,TGTGCCAGCAGCCAATTACACGCGGGAGGTGCTGAAGCTTTCTTT,CASSQLHAGGAEAFF
few,-,TRBV12-3/TRBV12-4,TRBJ2-6,TGTGCCAGCAGTTTGCCACCGACAGGCAACGTCTATTCTGGGGCCAACGTCCTGACTTTC,CASSLPPTGNVYSGANVLTF
few,-,TRBV5-1,TRBJ1-3,TGCGCCAGCAGCCCGGGACCGGAGTCGGACACCATATATTTT,CASSPGPESDTIYF
many,TRBD2,TRBV2,TRBJ2-2,TGTGCCAGCAGCCACCGGACTAGCCTCACCGGGGAGCTGTTTTTT,CASSHRTSLTGELFF
many,TRBD1,TRBV29-1,TRBJ2-7,TGCAGCGTTGACTCGGGACAGGGCACCTACGAGCAGTACTTC,CSVDSGQGTYEQYF
many,-,TRBV3-1,TRBJ2-7,TGTGCCAGCAGCCCCAGCGGCTACGAGCAGTACTTC,CASSPSGYEQYF
few,-,TRBV18,TRBJ1-3,TGTGCCAGCTCACCGGAAGGACAGATCTCTGGAAACACCATATATTTT,CASSPEGQISGNTIYF
many,TRBD2,TRBV18,TRBJ2-1,TGTGCCAGCTCACCACCCCACAGCGGGGGGGCTATGTATGAGCAGTTCTTC,CASSPPHSGGAMYEQFF
-,-,TRBV18,TRBJ1-1,TGTGCCAGCTCACTAGGGACACGATCCTCCCTGAACACTGAAGCTTTCTTT,CASSLGTRSSLNTEAFF
many,-,TRBV4-3,TRBJ2-1,TGCGCCAGCAGCCAAGATTGGAGGGCCCCAGGTGTCTACAATGAGCAGTTCTTC,CASSQDWRAPGVYNEQFF
many,-,TRBV14,TRBJ2-1,TGTGCCAGCAGCCAAACACAGGGTTTATACAATGAGCAGTTCTTC,CASSQTQGLYNEQFF
few,TRBD1,TRBV4-2,TRBJ1-2,TGTGCCAGCAGCCAAGATGGGGACAGGGGGTATGGCTACACCTTC,CASSQDGDRGYGYTF
-,TRBD2,TRBV29-1,TRBJ2-1,TGCAGCGTAGCCCACCTGCGCGCGGCCGGTCAGCGGGGGGTCAATGAGCAGTTCTTC,CSVAHLRAAGQRGVNEQFF
few,-,TRBV12-3/TRBV12-4,TRBJ1-1,TGTGCCGGGAAGGCGGGGTTGAACGCTGAAGCTTTCTTT,CAGKAGLNAEAFF
few,-,TRBV10-3,TRBJ1-5,TGTGCCATCAGATCCCACCTCCCGGTCAATCAGCCCCAGCATTTT,CAIRSHLPVNQPQHF
many,-,TRBV6-2/TRBV6-3,TRBJ2-3,TGTGCCAGCACCCCTGCTCCGGGGGTGCTAGATACGCAGTATTTT,CASTPAPGVLDTQYF
-,TRBD1,TRBV27,TRBJ2-2,TGTGCCAGCAGTTGGACAGGGACCACCGGGGAGCTGTTTTTT,CASSWTGTTGELFF
-,-,TRBV2,TRBJ1-2,TGTGCCAGCAGTGATTCTTCTGATTATGGCTACACCTTC,CASSDSSDYGYTF
-,TRBD2,TRBV5-1,TRBJ2-7,TGCGCCAGCAGCTTGGCCGGGACGGGGGGAGCCTACGAGCAGTACTTC,CASSLAGTGGAYEQYF
few,-,TRBV6-1,TRBJ1-5,TGTGCCAGCAGTGACGCATGGGGGCAGCCCCAGCATTTT,CASSDAWGQPQHF
few,-,TRBV7-2,TRBJ1-3,TGTGCCAGCACCCCCGCAGGGCGGACCTCTGGAAACACCATATATTTT,CASTPAGRTSGNTIYF
few,-,TRBV12-3/TRBV12-4,TRBJ1-2,TGTGCCAGCAGTTTGGGCCAGGACCGCGGCTACACCTTC,CASSLGQDRGYTF
few,-,TRBV6-2/TRBV6-3,TRBJ2-5,TGTGCCAGCAGTTCGCCCTCTAGGCCCTACCAAGAGACCCAGTACTTC,CASSSPSRPYQETQYF
many,-,TRBV9,TRBJ1-1,TGTGCCAGCAGCGTAGGGGACTTTACTGAAGCTTTCTTT,CASSVGDFTEAFF
-,TRBD1,TRBV5-1,TRBJ1-1,TGCGCCAGCAGCATCGACCCCGGGACAGGGACCACTGAAGCTTTCTTT,CASSIDPGTGTTEAFF
-,TRBD1,TRBV12-3/TRBV12-4,TRBJ1-2,TGTGCCAGCAGTACCGAACCTGGGACAGGGCGCGGCTACACCTTC,CASSTEPGTGRGYTF
few,-,TRBV4-3,TRBJ1-4,TGCGCCAGCAGCCGCCAGGGTGCAACTAATGAAAAACTGTTTTTT,CASSRQGATNEKLFF
many,TRBD1,TRBV12-3/TRBV12-4,TRBJ1-5,TGTGCCAGCAGTCCTCGACAGGGGTTGTTGCCCCAGCATTTT,CASSPRQGLLPQHF
-,-,TRBV18,TRBJ1-1,TGTGCCAGCTCACCCGGTTACGGACACACTGAAGCTTTCTTT,CASSPGYGHTEAFF
few,-,TRBV2,TRBJ1-2,TGTGCCAGCAGGAATAGGGGATATGGCTACACCTTC,CASRNRGYGYTF
many,TRBD1,TRBV5-1,TRBJ2-6,TGCGCCAGCAGCTTGGCCCCCCCGGGACAGGGGGCTGGGGCCAACGTCCTGACTTTC,CASSLAPPGQGAGANVLTF
-,-,TRBV5-1,TRBJ1-5,TGCGCCAGCAGCTTGGCGGGGGATCCCAATCAGCCCCAGCATTTT,CASSLAGDPNQPQHF
many,TRBD2,TRBV9,TRBJ2-3,TGTGCCAGCAGCGTAGCTCTTGGGTCAGCGGGGGGTAATACGCAGTATTTT,CASSVALGSAGGNTQYF
-,-,TRBV18,TRBJ1-1,TGTGCCAGCTCAGGAGGACAGACGAACACTGAAGCTTTCTTT,CASSGGQTNTEAFF